This TCR beta chain was profiled in a study of blood T cell repertoires in COVID-19. Study overall: PBMCs, B-cell-depleted T cells, or T cells were the source of the cDNA or gDNA that made up the material.

The CDR3 has 13 amino acids. V was pared by 2 bases and J by 1 base, with 6 bases between. Per the germline V gene, CDR1 is SGDLS and CDR2 is YYNGEE. Per the authors' pipeline: Amplification of reference gene primers was used by the study to estimate nucleated cell counts. Produced via immunoSEQ multiplex PCR; TCRdb's table is partial and in-frame only. V and J calls and clone size are as listed in that table; D and trimming were resolved from the DNA. The table includes around 300,000 clones, about 89% detected once. Note on this clone: The same CDR3 is also encoded by other DNA sequences in this sample.

The chain joins TRBV9 to TRBJ1-1, with D possibly TRBD1 on 5 matching bases. The receptor was isolated from a woman aged 30 to 39 with COVID-19, enrolled during active disease. The specimen was peripheral blood. CDR3 region: CASSVTGNTEAFF. The CDR3 DNA reads as TGTGCCAGCAGCGTCACAGGGAACACTGAAGCTTTCTTT. Filled out from reference TRBV9 and TRBJ1-1, the complete variable domain reads DSGVTQTPKHLITATGQRVTLRCSPRSGDLSVYWYQQSLDQGLQFLIQYYNGEERAKGNILERFSAQQFPDLHSELNLSSLELGDSALYFCASSVTGNTEAFFGQGTRLTVV.